The clone carrying this T cell receptor beta chain has just one count. The data derive from a study of blood T cell repertoires in COVID-19. Germline loops: CDR1 MDHEN, CDR2 SYDVKM. This CDR3 is built from 15 residues. The V and J ends lost 6 bases and 8 bases, in that order; junction bases with no gene match: 11. Measured with immunoSEQ multiplex PCR; TCRdb has only the in-frame clones, and not every one. The sample gives about 190,000 clones, about 88% of which show up once; approximately 1.1% is in the top ten. The chain is built from TRBV28 and TRBJ1-2; 11 positions match TRBD1. The source material was peripheral blood. This receptor was taken from a young man with acute or convalescent COVID-19. CDR3 protein: CASSLPGQGGHGYTF. In nucleotides, the CDR3 is TGTGCCAGCAGCTTACCGGGACAGGGGGGTCACGGCTACACCTTC.